This T cell receptor beta chain was captured in a study of T-cell memory formation after mild COVID-19. Study at large: Across donors, TCR clusters were largely donor specific.

TCRdb ran MiXCR on the 5' RACE reads and lists one entry per CDR3 protein. The table lists 95,000 to 110,000 distinct CDR3 sequences, around an eighth of them singletons. Regarding this clonotype: Its matching antigen is unknown.

The germline V gene has CDR1 SGDLS and CDR2 YYNGEE. Trimming removed 4 bases from V and 4 bases from J; junction bases left unmatched: 16. The CDR3 has 18 amino acids. Points from the study as a whole: Chiefly within CM and EM were the contracting CD4+ clones; CD8+ ones were within EMRA. There were some responding clones in pre-infection memory, which suggested that cross-reactive memory had joined.

This chain joins TRBV9 and TRBJ1-1, with TRBD1 identical over 10 bases. This TCR came from a man between 18 and 29 years old who had mild COVID-19 (a few samples of this study predate the infection). Cell type and time point are not known. The specimen sequenced was PBMCs or a T cell subset sorted from them (not recorded which). CDR3 sequence reads: CASSFRPGQGKGGTEAFF. In DNA, the CDR3 is TGTGCCAGCAGCTTCCGACCGGGACAGGGGAAAGGAGGCACTGAAGCTTTCTTT.